The 6 T cell receptor beta chains below were found in one sample sequenced in a study of blood T cell repertoires in COVID-19. The method was immunoSEQ multiplex PCR; TCRdb's version includes in-frame clones alone and lacks a portion of them. This repertoire shows approximately 190,000 clones, approximately 81% found once; its top ten account for roughly 20%. Sequenced material: peripheral blood. These TCRs come from a human donor in a cohort sampled during active COVID-19.

The count of this clone is one. The chain is built from TRBV11-2 and TRBJ2-1, with 10 bases aligning to TRBD2. With V trimmed by 4 bases and J by 3 bases, 3 bases remained unmatched. This CDR3 has 15 residues. The germline CDR1 and CDR2 sequences are SGHAT and FQNNGV. The CDR3 loop reads CASSSASGGYNEQFF. The CDR3 DNA reads as TGTGCCAGCAGCTCGGCTAGCGGGGGCTACAATGAGCAGTTCTTC.

The chain uses TRBV11-3 and TRBJ1-1; 7 positions agree with TRBD1. J gave up 10 bases and V 11 bases, and 16 bases lay outside the gene matches. Germline lookup yields CDR1 SGHNT and CDR2 YENEEA. CDR3 size: 13 residues. The CDR3 reads CAGRRTGPLGAFF. As DNA, the CDR3 is TGTGCCGGACGAAGGACAGGCCCGCTCGGAGCTTTCTTT.

This clone was counted a few times. This chain joins TRBV10-1 and TRBJ2-7; D is undetermined. Trimming left V 5 bases short and J 4 bases short, with 18 bases between. The CDR3 has 15 amino acids. CDR1 and CDR2 from the germline V gene are WNHNN and SYGVQD (reference sequence). The CDR3 DNA is TGCGCCAGCAGTCGGGTCAATCCTTGGCCTTACGAGCAGTACGTC. It specifies CASSRVNPWPYEQYV.

In its sample, this clone was seen once. This chain joins TRBV10-3 and TRBJ2-1, with 15 bases that match TRBD2. CDR1 and CDR2 (germline): ENHRY, SYGVKD. CDR3 size: 17 residues. With V trimmed by 11 bases and J by 2 bases, 10 bases remained unmatched. The CDR3 loop is CASGLAGGPVAYNEQFF. The DNA for the CDR3 is TGTGCCTCAGGACTAGCGGGGGGGCCGGTTGCCTACAATGAGCAGTTCTTC.

The CDR3 sequence is CASKFGTGGYTF. CDR3 nucleotide sequence: TGCGCCAGCAAATTCGGGACTGGGGGCTACACCTTC. The chain carries TRBV5-1 and TRBJ1-2, with a weak D call TRBD1 (5 bases). The ends were cut back, 6 bases at V and 8 bases at J, with 14 bases in the middle. The germline V gene has CDR1 SGHRS and CDR2 YFSETQ. CDR3 length: 12 amino acids.

This clone was seen repeatedly, ten times or more. The chain uses TRBV14 and TRBJ2-7, with D possibly being TRBD2 (6 bases). Looked up from germline, CDR1 is SGHDN and CDR2 is FVKESK. CDR3 size: 13 residues. V was pared by 2 bases and J by 6 bases, with 11 bases between. The DNA for the CDR3 is TGTGCCAGCAGCCAAACCCACGGGAGCGAGCAGTACTTC. Translation gives CASSQTHGSEQYF.